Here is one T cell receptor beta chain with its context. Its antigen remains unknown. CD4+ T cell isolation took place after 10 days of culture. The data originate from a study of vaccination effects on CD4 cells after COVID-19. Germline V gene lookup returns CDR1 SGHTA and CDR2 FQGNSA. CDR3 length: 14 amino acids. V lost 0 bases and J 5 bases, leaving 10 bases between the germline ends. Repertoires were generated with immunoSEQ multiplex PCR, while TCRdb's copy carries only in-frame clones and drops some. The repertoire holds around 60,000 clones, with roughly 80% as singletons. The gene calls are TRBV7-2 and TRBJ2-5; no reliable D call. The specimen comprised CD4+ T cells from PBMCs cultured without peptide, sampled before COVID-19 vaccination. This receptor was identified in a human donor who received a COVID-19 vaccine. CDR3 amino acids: CASSLAQVGETQYF. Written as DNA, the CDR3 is TGTGCCAGCAGCTTAGCGCAGGTGGGGGAGACCCAGTACTTC.